These T cell receptor beta chains were read from a single sample in a study of T cell responses to AZD1222 COVID-19 vaccine. Assay: immunoSEQ multiplex PCR; the TCRdb copy retains only in-frame clones and omits some. The sample lists about 85,000 clones; 80% to 90% were seen once. The sequenced sample was peripheral blood, obtained on day 0 of AZD1222 vaccination. These receptor sequences come from an adult in good health. CDR3s include the opening cysteine and the closing phenylalanine or tryptophan. Each record gives: V gene, CDR3 protein.

TRBV9 CASSVAGGLRNEQFF
TRBV2 CASSEYRSYEQYF
TRBV5-4 CASSLEGRGTGELFF
TRBV7-9 CASSLGVTEPYNEQFF
TRBV7-2 CASSLEVGTVNTEAFF
TRBV6-5 CASSYSGQGHEKLFF
TRBV28 CAIREVNSPLHF
TRBV19 CASSILEGRTDTQYF
TRBV2 CASSRTSGPSNTGELFF
TRBV2 CASSVGMNTEAFF
TRBV11-2 CASSLDRGPYEQYF
TRBV10-3 CAIRPGQGNEKLFF
TRBV3-1/TRBV3-2 CASSQRGAGYEQYF
TRBV11-2 CASSLSEGQGYGYTF
TRBV6-1 CASSEVPSGANVLTF
TRBV7-9 CASSPGLAGGPDTGELFF
TRBV28 CASRKGQGSYYEQYF
TRBV13 CASSLRQQETQYF
TRBV27 CASSLTRYQETQYF
TRBV24-1 CATSDFTASGSYEQYF
TRBV2 CASSEYRNTIYF
TRBV2 CASSGGDRRNSPLHF
TRBV6-5 CASTNSGAKEGIQYF
TRBV19 CASSTRTGAEYF
TRBV5-1 CASSPRTGITSGANVLTF
TRBV7-2 CASSWTVSGANVLTF
TRBV5-1 CAGTEAFF
TRBV7-2 CASSPAFEQYF
TRBV7-3 CASSTSGNTEAFF
TRBV30 CAWSINSPLHF
TRBV30 CAWGGGDGYGYTF
TRBV5-1 CASSRTGDNQPQHF
TRBV7-9 CASNSNVLQGILPDTQYF
TRBV10-3 CAIRTPLGTSDNEQFF
TRBV7-2 CASSFGGLSNQPQHF
TRBV19 CASSPAGTGGNYGYTF
TRBV7-2 CASSPNPSGITTYEQYF
TRBV18 CASSPPPGRNMNTEAFF
TRBV18 CASSPGTDYEQYF
TRBV10-3 CASGGDRSSYEQYF
TRBV18 CASSILSEQYF